This TCR beta chain was captured by sequencing in a study of T cells in Graves' hyperthyroidism and ophthalmopathy. If no ophthalmopathy progression occurred within 18 months, Graves' hyperthyroidism was stable. The hyperthyroidism was newly diagnosed and had lasted under 2 months; the patients were aged 18 to 65. In making diagnoses, clinical symptoms, serum thyroxine and TRAb, thyroid ultrasound and orbital computed tomography were all used. This clonotype came up many times. Its antigen remains unidentified. Amplified regions were TCR beta CDR3 sequences from RNA transcripts. The HTBI set primed first-round TCR CDR3 RT-PCR. TCRdb passed the multiplex PCR reads through MiXCR, listing each CDR3 protein once. The sample has about 700,000 distinct CDR3 sequences, 12% to 15% seen once. Study conclusions and caveats: Ophthalmopathy was told apart from stable hyperthyroidism by a 13 V-J model.

Germline CDR1 SGHAT, CDR2 FQNNGV. V was clipped by 7 bases and J by 4 bases, with 12 bases between them. The CDR3 is 13 amino acids. The sample comprised blood. This sequence was found in a woman in her late teens or twenties with Graves' hyperthyroidism. This chain joins TRBV11-2 and TRBJ2-3; no clear D. The CDR3 coding sequence is TGTGCCAGCATCGGCCGCCCCGCAGATACGCAGTATTTT. Protein: CASIGRPADTQYF.